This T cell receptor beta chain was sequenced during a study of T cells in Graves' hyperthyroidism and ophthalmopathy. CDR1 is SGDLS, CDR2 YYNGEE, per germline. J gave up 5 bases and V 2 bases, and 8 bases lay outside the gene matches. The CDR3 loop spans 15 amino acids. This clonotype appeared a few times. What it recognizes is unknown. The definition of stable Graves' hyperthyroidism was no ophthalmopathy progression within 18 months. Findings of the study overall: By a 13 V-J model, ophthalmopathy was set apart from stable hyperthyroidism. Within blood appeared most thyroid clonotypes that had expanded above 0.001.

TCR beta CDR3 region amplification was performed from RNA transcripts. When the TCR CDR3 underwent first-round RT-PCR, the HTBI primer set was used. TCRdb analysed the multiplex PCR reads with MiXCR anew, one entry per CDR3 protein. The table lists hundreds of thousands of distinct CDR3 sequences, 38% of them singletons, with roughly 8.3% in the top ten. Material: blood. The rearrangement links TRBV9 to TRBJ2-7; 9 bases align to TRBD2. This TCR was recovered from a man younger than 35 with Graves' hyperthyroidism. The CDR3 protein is CASSVLSGSPHEQYF. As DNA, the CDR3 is TGTGCCAGCAGCGTTCTTAGCGGGAGCCCCCACGAGCAGTACTTC.